This T cell receptor (beta chain) was recovered during a study of control samples from healthy donors and cancer patients. Clones were sequenced by immunoSEQ multiplex PCR, and TCRdb holds only the in-frame ones, with some missing. The sample lists some 220,000 clones, around 94% occurring once. This CDR3 is 16 amino acids long. The J segment lost 4 bases and the V segment lost 3 bases, leaving 6 bases of the junction unmatched. The germline V gene has CDR1 LNHDA and CDR2 SQIVND (reference sequence). Sequencing was performed on blood. The rearrangement joins TRBV19 to TRBJ1-2; 12 bases map to TRBD1. This TCR derives from a man aged 45-65 years in good health. The CDR3 sequence is CASSMGQGAIPYGYTF. CDR3 bases: TGTGCCAGTAGTATGGGACAGGGGGCGATTCCCTATGGCTACACCTTC.